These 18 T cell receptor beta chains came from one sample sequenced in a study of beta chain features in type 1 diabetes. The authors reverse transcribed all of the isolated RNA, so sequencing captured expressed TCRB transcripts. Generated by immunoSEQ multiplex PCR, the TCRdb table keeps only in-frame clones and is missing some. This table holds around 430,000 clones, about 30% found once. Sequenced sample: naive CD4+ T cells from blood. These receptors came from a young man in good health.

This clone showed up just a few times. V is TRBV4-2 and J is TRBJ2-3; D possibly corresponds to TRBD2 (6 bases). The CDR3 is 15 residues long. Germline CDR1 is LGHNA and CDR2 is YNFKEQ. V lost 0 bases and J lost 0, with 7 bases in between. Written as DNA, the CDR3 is TGTGCCAGCAGCCAAGATCTAGCGAGCACAGATACGCAGTATTTT. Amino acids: CASSQDLASTDTQYF.

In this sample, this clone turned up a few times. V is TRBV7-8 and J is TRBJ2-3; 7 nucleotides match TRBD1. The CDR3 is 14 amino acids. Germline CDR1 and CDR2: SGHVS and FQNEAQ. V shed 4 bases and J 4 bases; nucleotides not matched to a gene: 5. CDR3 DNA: TGTGCCAGCAGCTCGACAGGGCGCTCAGATACGCAGTATTTT. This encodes CASSSTGRSDTQYF.

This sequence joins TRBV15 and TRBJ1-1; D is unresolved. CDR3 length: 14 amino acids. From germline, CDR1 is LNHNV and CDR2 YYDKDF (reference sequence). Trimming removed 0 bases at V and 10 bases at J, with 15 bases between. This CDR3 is CATSRDSGYNRAFF. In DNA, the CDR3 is TGTGCCACCAGCAGAGATTCGGGGTACAATCGAGCTTTCTTT.

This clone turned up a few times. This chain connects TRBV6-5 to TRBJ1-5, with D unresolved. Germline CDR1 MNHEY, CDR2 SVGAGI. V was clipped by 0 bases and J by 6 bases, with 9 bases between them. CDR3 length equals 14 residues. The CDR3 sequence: CASSYSAGVQPQHF. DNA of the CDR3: TGTGCCAGCAGTTACTCGGCCGGAGTTCAGCCCCAGCATTTT.

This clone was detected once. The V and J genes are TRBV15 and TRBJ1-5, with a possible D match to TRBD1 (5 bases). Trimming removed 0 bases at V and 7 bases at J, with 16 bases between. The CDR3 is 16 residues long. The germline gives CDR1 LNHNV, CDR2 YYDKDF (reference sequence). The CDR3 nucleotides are TGTGCCACCAGCAGAGATCCGGGGCAGGCTACCCAGCCCCAGCATTTT. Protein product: CATSRDPGQATQPQHF.

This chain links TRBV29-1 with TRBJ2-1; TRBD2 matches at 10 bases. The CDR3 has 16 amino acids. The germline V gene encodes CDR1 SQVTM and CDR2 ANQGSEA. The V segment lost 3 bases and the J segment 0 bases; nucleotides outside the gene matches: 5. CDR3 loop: CSVDLAGAPSYNEQFF. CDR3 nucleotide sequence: TGCAGCGTTGATCTAGCGGGAGCCCCCTCCTACAATGAGCAGTTCTTC.

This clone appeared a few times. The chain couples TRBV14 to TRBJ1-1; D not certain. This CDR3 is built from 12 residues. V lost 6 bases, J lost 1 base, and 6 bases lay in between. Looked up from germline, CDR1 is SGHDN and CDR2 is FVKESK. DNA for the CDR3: TGTGCCAGCAGGCCTGGGAACACTGAAGCTTTCTTT. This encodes CASRPGNTEAFF.

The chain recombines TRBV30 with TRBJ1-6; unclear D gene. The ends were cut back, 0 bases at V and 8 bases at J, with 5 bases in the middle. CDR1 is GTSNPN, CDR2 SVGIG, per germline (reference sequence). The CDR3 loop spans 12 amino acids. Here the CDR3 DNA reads TGTGCCTGGAGTGTAGAGGATTCACCCCTCCACTTT. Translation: CAWSVEDSPLHF.

The CDR3 DNA is TGTGCCAGCAGCGTAGCGAATGGCAACCATGGCTACACCTTC. Protein product: CASSVANGNHGYTF. V and J are TRBV9 and TRBJ1-2; no definite D call. The V end lost 0 bases, the J end lost 6 bases, and 12 bases lay between the germline ends. Germline V gene sequence: CDR1 SGDLS, CDR2 YYNGEE. This CDR3 is 14 amino acids long.

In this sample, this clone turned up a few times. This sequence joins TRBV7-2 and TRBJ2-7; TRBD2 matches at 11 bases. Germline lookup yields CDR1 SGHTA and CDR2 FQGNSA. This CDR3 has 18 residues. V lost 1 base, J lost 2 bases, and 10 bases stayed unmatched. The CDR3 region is CASSLGSSGRSTPYEQYF. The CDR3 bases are TGTGCCAGCAGCTTAGGCTCTAGCGGGAGGAGTACACCCTACGAGCAGTACTTC. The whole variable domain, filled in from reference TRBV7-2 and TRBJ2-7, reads GAGVSQSPSNKVTEKGKDVELRCDPISGHTALYWYRQSLGQGLEFLIYFQGNSAPDKSGLPSDRFSAERTGGSVSTLTIQRTQQEDSAVYLCASSLGSSGRSTPYEQYFGPGTRLTVT.

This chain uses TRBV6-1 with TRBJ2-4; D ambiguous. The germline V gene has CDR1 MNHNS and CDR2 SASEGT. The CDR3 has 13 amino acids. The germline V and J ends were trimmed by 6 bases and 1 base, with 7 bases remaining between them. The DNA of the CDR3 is TGTGCCAGCAGCAAGGAGGCCAAAAACATTCAGTACTTC. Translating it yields CASSKEAKNIQYF.

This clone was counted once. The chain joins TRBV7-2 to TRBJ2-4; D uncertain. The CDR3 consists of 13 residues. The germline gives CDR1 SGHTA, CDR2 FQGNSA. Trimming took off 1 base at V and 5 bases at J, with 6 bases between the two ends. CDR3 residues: CASSLGPENIQYF. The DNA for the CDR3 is TGTGCCAGCAGCTTAGGCCCAGAAAACATTCAGTACTTC.

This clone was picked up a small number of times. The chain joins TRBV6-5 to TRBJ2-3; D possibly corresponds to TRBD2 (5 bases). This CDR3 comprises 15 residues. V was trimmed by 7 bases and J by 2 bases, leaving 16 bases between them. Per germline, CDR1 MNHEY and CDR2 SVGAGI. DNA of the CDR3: TGTGCCAGCAACCGAGGAGGAAGGGACACAGATACGCAGTATTTT. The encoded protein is CASNRGGRDTDTQYF.

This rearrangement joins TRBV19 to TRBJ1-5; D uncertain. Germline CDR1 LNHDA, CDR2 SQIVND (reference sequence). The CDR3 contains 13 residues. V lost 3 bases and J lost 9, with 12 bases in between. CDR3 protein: CASSIYSQSPQHF. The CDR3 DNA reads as TGTGCCAGTAGTATTTACAGTCAATCGCCCCAGCATTTT.

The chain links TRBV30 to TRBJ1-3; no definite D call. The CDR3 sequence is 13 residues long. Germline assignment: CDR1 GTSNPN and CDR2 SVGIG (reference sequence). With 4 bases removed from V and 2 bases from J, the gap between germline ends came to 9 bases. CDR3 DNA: TGTGCCTGGATGGGTCCGGCTGGAAACACCATATATTTT. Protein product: CAWMGPAGNTIYF.

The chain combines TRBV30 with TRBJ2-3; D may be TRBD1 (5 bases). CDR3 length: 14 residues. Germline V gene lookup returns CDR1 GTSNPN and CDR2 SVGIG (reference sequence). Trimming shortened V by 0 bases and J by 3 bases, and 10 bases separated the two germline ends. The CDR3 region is CAWSVLRQTDTQYF. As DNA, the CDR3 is TGTGCCTGGAGTGTTCTCAGACAGACAGATACGCAGTATTTT.

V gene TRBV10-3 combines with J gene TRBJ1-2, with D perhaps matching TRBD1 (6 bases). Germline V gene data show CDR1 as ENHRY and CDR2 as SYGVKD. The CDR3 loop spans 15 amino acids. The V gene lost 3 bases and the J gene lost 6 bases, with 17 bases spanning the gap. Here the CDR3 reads CAISDALQGRDGYTF. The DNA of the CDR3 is TGTGCCATCAGTGACGCTTTACAGGGACGGGATGGCTACACCTTC.

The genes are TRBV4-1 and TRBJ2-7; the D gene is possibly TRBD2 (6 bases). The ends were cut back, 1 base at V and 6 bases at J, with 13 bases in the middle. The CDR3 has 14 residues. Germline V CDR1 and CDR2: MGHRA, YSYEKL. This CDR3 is CASSQVGLIGEQYF. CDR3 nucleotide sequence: TGCGCCAGCAGCCAAGTAGGACTAATCGGCGAGCAGTACTTC.